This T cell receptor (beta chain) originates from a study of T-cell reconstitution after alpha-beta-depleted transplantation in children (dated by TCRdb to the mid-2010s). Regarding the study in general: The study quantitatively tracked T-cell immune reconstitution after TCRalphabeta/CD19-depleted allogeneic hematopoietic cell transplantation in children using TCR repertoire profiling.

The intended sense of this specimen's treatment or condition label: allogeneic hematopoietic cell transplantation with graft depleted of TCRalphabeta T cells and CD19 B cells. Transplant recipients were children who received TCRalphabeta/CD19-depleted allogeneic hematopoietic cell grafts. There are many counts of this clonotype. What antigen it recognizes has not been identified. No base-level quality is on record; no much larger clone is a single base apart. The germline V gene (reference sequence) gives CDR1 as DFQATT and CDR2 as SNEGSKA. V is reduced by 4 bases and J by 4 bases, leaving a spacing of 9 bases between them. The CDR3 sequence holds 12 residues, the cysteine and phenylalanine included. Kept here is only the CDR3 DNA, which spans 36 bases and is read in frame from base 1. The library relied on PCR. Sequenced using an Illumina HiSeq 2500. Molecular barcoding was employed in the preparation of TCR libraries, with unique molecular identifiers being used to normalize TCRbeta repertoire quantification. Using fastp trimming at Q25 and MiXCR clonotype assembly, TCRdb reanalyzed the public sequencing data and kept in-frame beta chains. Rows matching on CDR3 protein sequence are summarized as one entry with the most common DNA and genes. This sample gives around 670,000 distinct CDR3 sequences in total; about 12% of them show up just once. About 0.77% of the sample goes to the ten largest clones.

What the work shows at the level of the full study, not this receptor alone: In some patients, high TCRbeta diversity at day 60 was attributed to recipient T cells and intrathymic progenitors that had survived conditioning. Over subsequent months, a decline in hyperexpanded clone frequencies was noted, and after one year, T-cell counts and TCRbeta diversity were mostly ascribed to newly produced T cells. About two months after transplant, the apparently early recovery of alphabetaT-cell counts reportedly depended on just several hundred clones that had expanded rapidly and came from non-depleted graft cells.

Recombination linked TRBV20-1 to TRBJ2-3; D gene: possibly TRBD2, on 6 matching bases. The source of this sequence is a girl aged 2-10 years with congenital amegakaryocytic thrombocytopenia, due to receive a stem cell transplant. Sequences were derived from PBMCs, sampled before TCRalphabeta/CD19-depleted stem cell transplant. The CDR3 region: CSATGTPDTQYF. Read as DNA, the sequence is TGCAGTGCTACAGGGACTCCAGATACGCAGTATTTT.